These 14 T cell receptor beta chains came from one sample sequenced in a study of blood T cell repertoires in COVID-19. Measured with immunoSEQ multiplex PCR; TCRdb has only the in-frame clones, and not every one. The sample includes hundreds of thousands of clones, more than 70% of them seen just once. Sequenced input: peripheral blood. These receptors originate from a woman in her 30s with COVID-19, enrolled during active disease.

This chain uses TRBV3-1 (or the pseudogene TRBV3-2) with TRBJ2-3, with TRBD2 matching over 8 bases. The CDR3 is 15 residues long. The germline V gene encodes CDR1 LGHDT and CDR2 YNNKEL (reference sequence). V gave up 7 bases and J gave up 6 bases; unmatched junction bases: 12. The CDR3 protein is CASTTRSGRVDTQYF. The CDR3 nucleotides are TGTGCCAGCACCACGAGGAGCGGGAGAGTGGATACGCAGTATTTT.

J is TRBJ2-7 and V is TRBV29-1, with D hard to call. Germline V gene lookup returns CDR1 SQVTM and CDR2 ANQGSEA. Trimming took off 6 bases at V and 2 bases at J, with 14 bases between the two ends. This CDR3 region has 13 residues. The CDR3 region is CSVPLADTYEQYF. DNA for the CDR3: TGCAGCGTACCCCTGGCGGATACCTACGAGCAGTACTTC.

This clone has just one count. Other DNA sequences from this sample encode an identical CDR3 as well. V gene TRBV3-1 (or the pseudogene TRBV3-2) combines with J gene TRBJ1-2; TRBD1 agrees at 9 bases. Per the germline V gene, CDR1 is LGHDT and CDR2 is YNNKEL (reference sequence). With V trimmed by 1 base and J by 8 bases, 5 bases remained unmatched. The CDR3 sequence is 14 residues long. The CDR3 bases are TGTGCCAGCAGCCAAGGGACAGGGGTGTACGGCTACACCTTC. As protein: CASSQGTGVYGYTF.

This clone was detected a few times. This chain joins TRBV5-1 and TRBJ2-6, with TRBD2 matching 8 bases. This CDR3 has 16 residues. Trimming removed 4 bases from V and 4 bases from J; junction bases left unmatched: 7. CDR1 SGHRS and CDR2 YFSETQ come from the germline V gene. The CDR3 region has the DNA TGCGCCAGCAGCGCCCGGGAGGGAGCCGGGGCCAACGTCCTGACTTTC. Protein sequence: CASSAREGAGANVLTF.

V usage is TRBV7-8 and J usage is TRBJ1-2, with 7 bases lining up with TRBD1. CDR1 is SGHVS and CDR2 is FQNEAQ in the germline V gene. J gave up 2 bases and V 5 bases, and 8 bases lay outside the gene matches. There are 15 residues in the CDR3. CDR3 nucleotides: TGTGCCAGCAGCACCAACACAGGGGTCAACTATGGCTACACCTTC. Translated: CASSTNTGVNYGYTF.

The chain links TRBV2 to TRBJ1-2, with 7 bases that match TRBD1. Germline V CDR1 and CDR2: SNHLY, FYNNEI. V trimming: 6 bases; J trimming: 4 bases; junction bases outside the gene matches: 5. There are 13 residues in the CDR3. As DNA, the CDR3 is TGTGCCAGCAGCCGGACAGGAGCCTATGGCTACACCTTC. Translation: CASSRTGAYGYTF.

The gene calls are TRBV6-5 and TRBJ1-3; possible D gene TRBD1, 6 bases. This CDR3 region has 14 residues. CDR1 and CDR2 from the germline V gene are MNHEY and SVGAGI. The ends were cut back, 7 bases at V and 4 bases at J, with 14 bases in the middle. CDR3 DNA sequence: TGTGCCAGCATAAGCCGGGACAAGGGAAACACCATATATTTT. This encodes CASISRDKGNTIYF.

The chain joins TRBV30 to TRBJ2-4; 7 bases align to TRBD1. In germline, CDR1 is GTSNPN, CDR2 SVGIG (reference sequence). The V and J ends lost 0 bases and 5 bases, in that order; junction bases with no gene match: 4. The CDR3 consists of 14 residues. CDR3 residues: CAWSVPGGENIQYF. CDR3 nucleotide sequence: TGTGCCTGGAGTGTACCAGGGGGTGAAAACATTCAGTACTTC.

The chain uses TRBV6-5 and TRBJ1-1; tentatively, D is TRBD1 (5 bases). The CDR3 contains 13 residues. V dropped 6 bases and J dropped 1 base, with 9 bases sitting between them. Germline values: CDR1 MNHEY, CDR2 SVGAGI. The CDR3 loop is CASSRRENTEAFF. CDR3 coding DNA: TGTGCCAGCAGCCGCAGGGAGAACACTGAAGCTTTCTTT.

This chain uses TRBV30 with TRBJ1-6; possibly TRBD1 for D (6 bases). This CDR3 comprises 14 residues. The V and J ends lost 3 bases and 7 bases respectively, with 13 bases between them. CDR1 GTSNPN and CDR2 SVGIG come from the germline V gene (reference sequence). The CDR3 sequence is CAWRVGGLNSPLHF. The CDR3 nucleotides are TGTGCCTGGAGAGTCGGGGGGCTCAATTCACCCCTCCACTTT.

This chain joins TRBV6-5 and TRBJ2-7; 8 bases map to TRBD1. Per germline, CDR1 MNHEY and CDR2 SVGAGI. The CDR3 consists of 15 residues. Trimming cost V 3 bases and J 2 bases; bases outside gene matches: 6. CDR3 sequence reads: CASSYFRQGPYEQYF. CDR3 in DNA: TGTGCCAGCAGTTATTTCAGACAGGGGCCCTACGAGCAGTACTTC.

A remark on this clone: Other nucleotide sequences from this sample produce the same CDR3. J is TRBJ2-3 and V is TRBV9, with 10 bases fitting TRBD2. Germline V gene lookup returns CDR1 SGDLS and CDR2 YYNGEE. V lost 1 base and J lost 1; bases outside the gene matches: 0. The CDR3 has 15 residues. The CDR3: CASSVLAGGTDTQYF. The DNA for the CDR3 is TGTGCCAGCAGCGTACTAGCGGGAGGCACAGATACGCAGTATTTT.

The V and J genes are TRBV7-9 and TRBJ2-2; TRBD2 matches 7 bases. CDR1 is SEHNR, CDR2 FQNEAQ, per germline (reference sequence). This CDR3 spans 16 amino acids. The V gene end was trimmed by 1 base and the J gene end by 5 bases; junction bases not matched to a gene: 7. In nucleotides, the CDR3 is TGTGCCAGCAGCTTAGGGCGGGAGCGGAGGACCGGGGAGCTGTTTTTT. Its translation: CASSLGRERRTGELFF.

The chain links TRBV15 to TRBJ2-7, with TRBD2 matching 12 bases. The CDR3 is 16 amino acids. Germline CDR1 reads LNHNV; CDR2 reads YYDKDF (reference sequence). V lost 1 base, J lost 4 bases, and 5 bases stayed unmatched. In DNA form, the CDR3 reads TGTGCCACCAGCAGAGGGCTCGGACTAGCGGGATACGAGCAGTACTTC. Its translation: CATSRGLGLAGYEQYF.